This TCR beta chain emerged from a study of blood T cell repertoires in COVID-19. Study information: Acute and convalescent COVID-19 samples came from the United States, Italy and Spain.

Per the study methods: From reference gene primer amplification, estimates of nucleated cell counts were derived. Sequencing used immunoSEQ multiplex PCR; TCRdb keeps in-frame clones, though not all of them. V and J calls and clone size are given by that table; D and trimming were obtained from the DNA. The data hold approximately 180,000 clones, with more than 65% observed a single time. Germline-derived CDR1 and CDR2 are LGHDT and YNNKEL (reference sequence). The CDR3 is 12 residues long. The V end was cut by 5 bases, the J end by 6 bases, with 11 bases between. Sequenced: PBMCs or T cells enriched from blood (not recorded which). The V gene is TRBV3-1 (or the pseudogene TRBV3-2), the J gene TRBJ2-7, with a weak D call TRBD2 (7 bases). This sequence originates from a woman aged 50 to 65 with acute COVID-19. The CDR3 reads CASSLGGLEQYV. The CDR3 DNA sequence: TGTGCCAGCAGCTTGGGGGGGCTCGAGCAGTACGTC.